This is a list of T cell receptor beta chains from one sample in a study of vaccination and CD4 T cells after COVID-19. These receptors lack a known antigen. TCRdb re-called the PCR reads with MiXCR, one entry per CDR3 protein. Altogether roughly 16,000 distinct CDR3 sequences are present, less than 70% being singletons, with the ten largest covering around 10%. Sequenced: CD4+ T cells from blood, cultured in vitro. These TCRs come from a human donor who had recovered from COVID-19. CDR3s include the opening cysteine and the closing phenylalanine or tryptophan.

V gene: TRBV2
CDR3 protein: CASRGQLNTEAFF

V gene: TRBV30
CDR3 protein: CAWSGTENSPLHF

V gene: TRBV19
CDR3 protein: CASSIGPNRASGSPPEQFF

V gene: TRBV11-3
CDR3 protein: CASSSLKVDEQFF

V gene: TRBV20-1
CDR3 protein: CSAWDREGYTF

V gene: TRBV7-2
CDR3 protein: CASSGLAGRKETQYF

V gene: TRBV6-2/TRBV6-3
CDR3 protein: CASSYYREGTQYF

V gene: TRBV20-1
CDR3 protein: CSAPGQGISEQYF

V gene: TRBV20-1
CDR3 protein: CSAPSRGRGGGYTF

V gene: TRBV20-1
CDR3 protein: CSAEQGNYGYTF

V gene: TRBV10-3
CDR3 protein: CALNQPGRNYGYTF